Listed below are T cell receptor beta chains from one sample, sequenced in a study of blood T cell repertoires in COVID-19. Clones were read by immunoSEQ multiplex PCR, and TCRdb kept only the in-frame ones, dropping some. The repertoire includes about 200,000 clones, 87% of them detected once, and 20% to 25% sits in the top ten. Source material: peripheral blood. Receptors originate from a man in his 60s with active or convalescent COVID-19. Both conserved end residues are part of each CDR3. D genes are given only for firm matches. The size of a clone is reported for some rows only, either as once, few or many, or as a class for expanded clones.

CATSDVGDNYGYTF,TGTGCCACCAGTGATGTAGGAGATAACTATGGCTACACCTTC,TRBV24-1,.,TRBJ1-2,.
CASAGLATLYNEQFF,TGTGCCAGCGCGGGACTAGCTACCCTCTACAATGAGCAGTTCTTC,TRBV2,TRBD2,TRBJ2-1,.
CASSGTANYGYTF,TGTGCCAGTTCCGGAACAGCCAACTATGGCTACACCTTC,TRBV19,.,TRBJ1-2,.
CASSPGQGARGYTF,TGTGCCAGCAGCCCAGGACAGGGGGCCCGGGGCTACACCTTC,TRBV9,TRBD1,TRBJ1-2,.
CASSFRANSPLHF,TGTGCCAGCAGCTTTCGAGCCAATTCACCCCTCCACTTT,TRBV7-9,.,TRBJ1-6,.
CSVSGTAHTGELFF,TGCAGCGTGTCCGGGACAGCCCACACCGGGGAGCTGTTTTTT,TRBV29-1,TRBD1,TRBJ2-2,.
CASSLAGLGQGYEQYF,TGCGCCAGCAGCTTGGCCGGGTTGGGACAGGGTTACGAGCAGTACTTC,TRBV5-1,TRBD1,TRBJ2-7,.
CASSLRDRGIFYQPQHF,TGTGCCAGCAGCTTAAGGGACAGGGGAATTTTTTATCAGCCCCAGCATTTT,TRBV7-3,TRBD1,TRBJ1-5,.
CASSQGTRRTDTQYF,TGTGCCAGCAGCCAAGGGACTAGAAGGACAGATACGCAGTATTTT,TRBV7-6,TRBD2,TRBJ2-3,.
CASSFPWRGRRIDTQYF,TGTGCCAGCAGCTTCCCCTGGCGGGGCCGAAGGATCGATACGCAGTATTTT,TRBV11-2,.,TRBJ2-3,.
CASSSPRGQGSYEQYF,TGTGCCAGCAGTTCCCCCCGGGGACAGGGTTCCTACGAGCAGTACTTC,TRBV6-5,TRBD1,TRBJ2-7,.
CATSRAGGLNEQFF,TGTGCCACCAGCAGAGCGGGGGGCCTTAATGAGCAGTTCTTC,TRBV15,.,TRBJ2-1,.
CASSEILAGSSTDTQYF,TGTGCCAGCAGTGAGATTCTAGCGGGGTCTAGCACAGATACGCAGTATTTT,TRBV6-1,TRBD2,TRBJ2-3,.
CASSQDSPLSASSYEQYF,TGCGCCAGCAGCCAAGATAGCCCCTTGTCTGCGAGCTCCTACGAGCAGTACTTC,TRBV4-1,.,TRBJ2-7,.
CASTFEDEQYF,TGTGCCAGCACCTTCGAGGACGAGCAGTACTTC,TRBV5-4,.,TRBJ2-7,.
CSVLGQPTGELFF,TGCAGCGTCCTTGGACAGCCTACCGGGGAGCTGTTTTTT,TRBV29-1,.,TRBJ2-2,.
CATSDSDRAGEQFF,TGTGCCACCAGTGATTCGGACAGGGCGGGTGAGCAGTTCTTC,TRBV24-1,TRBD1,TRBJ2-1,once
CASSLGGQNSYEQYF,TGTGCCAGCAGCTTGGGAGGACAGAACTCCTACGAGCAGTACTTC,TRBV5-4,.,TRBJ2-7,.
CASSLSGQYSGNTIYF,TGCGCCAGCAGCTTGTCCGGACAGTACTCTGGAAACACCATATATTTT,TRBV5-1,.,TRBJ1-3,.
CASRPLAGGDNEQFF,TGTGCCAGTCGGCCACTAGCGGGGGGAGACAATGAGCAGTTCTTC,TRBV19,TRBD2,TRBJ2-1,.
CASSLSLREAYNSPLHF,TGTGCCAGCAGCTTGTCCCTCAGGGAGGCCTATAATTCACCCCTCCACTTT,TRBV5-8,.,TRBJ1-6,.
CASMLAGDQETQYF,TGCGCCAGCATGCTAGCGGGGGACCAAGAGACCCAGTACTTC,TRBV5-1,TRBD2,TRBJ2-5,.
CASSFHSSYNEQFF,TGTGCCAGCAGCTTTCATAGCTCCTACAATGAGCAGTTCTTC,TRBV11-2,.,TRBJ2-1,.
CATSRDRVGRSTDTQYF,TGTGCCACCAGCAGAGATCGTGTGGGGAGATCCACAGATACGCAGTATTTT,TRBV15,.,TRBJ2-3,.
CASSDGTGNSGANVLTF,TGTGCCAGCAGCGATGGGACAGGAAACTCTGGGGCCAACGTCCTGACTTTC,TRBV7-6,TRBD1,TRBJ2-6,.
CAWSVGANKGEKLFF,TGTGCCTGGAGTGTGGGGGCCAATAAGGGTGAAAAACTGTTTTTT,TRBV30,.,TRBJ1-4,.
CASSPSDEQFF,TGTGCCAGCAGCCCGTCGGATGAGCAGTTCTTC,TRBV7-9,.,TRBJ2-1,.
CASSLKRRSYGYTF,TGTGCCAGCAGCTTAAAGAGAAGGAGCTATGGCTACACCTTC,TRBV11-2,.,TRBJ1-2,.
CASSLVGTADFYGYTF,TGCGCCAGCAGCTTGGTGGGGACAGCCGATTTCTATGGCTACACCTTC,TRBV5-1,TRBD1,TRBJ1-2,.
CASSFLAGAYEQYF,TGTGCCAGCAGCTTTTTAGCGGGGGCTTACGAGCAGTACTTC,TRBV6-6,TRBD2,TRBJ2-7,.
CASSLGQVPPNYGYTF,TGTGCCAGCAGCCTGGGACAGGTCCCCCCAAACTATGGCTACACCTTC,TRBV5-5,TRBD1,TRBJ1-2,.
CASSESAGGGEKLFF,TGCGCCAGCAGTGAGTCCGCGGGAGGAGGTGAAAAACTGTTTTTT,TRBV10-1,.,TRBJ1-4,once
CASSYSGSVALYEQYF,TGTGCCAGCAGTTACTCCGGCTCGGTAGCACTCTACGAGCAGTACTTC,TRBV6-5,.,TRBJ2-7,once
CASSEENRGLLAEQYF,TGTGCCAGCAGTGAGGAGAACAGGGGGCTCCTCGCCGAGCAGTACTTC,TRBV2,TRBD1,TRBJ2-7,.
CSVRVGGRETQYF,TGCAGCGTCAGGGTGGGGGGTAGAGAGACCCAGTACTTC,TRBV29-1,.,TRBJ2-5,.
CASSSEVVGGTEAFF,TGCGCCAGCAGCTCCGAGGTTGTTGGTGGAACTGAAGCTTTCTTT,TRBV5-1,.,TRBJ1-1,.
CASSAGDRGGPEAFF,TGTGCCAGCAGTGCGGGGGACAGGGGGGGCCCTGAAGCTTTCTTT,TRBV2,TRBD1,TRBJ1-1,once
CASSLEQGGNEKLFF,TGTGCCAGCAGCTTGGAACAGGGGGGTAATGAAAAACTGTTTTTT,TRBV5-4,TRBD1,TRBJ1-4,once
CASSFPGGGTEAFF,TGTGCCAGCAGCTTCCCAGGGGGAGGCACTGAAGCTTTCTTT,TRBV11-3,TRBD1,TRBJ1-1,.
CASSSTGVGGYTF,TGTGCCAGCAGCTCGACAGGGGTTGGTGGCTACACCTTC,TRBV7-9,TRBD1,TRBJ1-2,.
CASRQPGTAPDTQYF,TGTGCCAGCAGACAGCCCGGGACTGCTCCAGATACGCAGTATTTT,TRBV27,.,TRBJ2-3,.
CASSNSAEAFF,TGTGCCAGTAGTAATAGTGCTGAAGCTTTCTTT,TRBV19,.,TRBJ1-1,.
CASSLREGVNTEAFF,TGTGCCAGCAGCTTAAGGGAAGGGGTGAACACTGAAGCTTTCTTT,TRBV11-2,.,TRBJ1-1,.
CASSQTGATNEKLFF,TGTGCCAGCAGCCAGACAGGGGCAACTAATGAAAAACTGTTTTTT,TRBV5-4,TRBD1,TRBJ1-4,.
CASKINRGNTEAFF,TGTGCCAGCAAAATTAATAGGGGGAACACTGAAGCTTTCTTT,TRBV11-2,.,TRBJ1-1,once
CASSSLQGLNTEAFF,TGCGCCAGCAGCTCCCTACAGGGTTTGAACACTGAAGCTTTCTTT,TRBV5-1,.,TRBJ1-1,.
CSVEGGGGHGYTF,TGCAGCGTTGAAGGTGGCGGGGGGCATGGCTACACCTTC,TRBV29-1,.,TRBJ1-2,once
CSVEGDRVFDEQFF,TGCAGCGTTGAGGGAGACAGGGTATTCGATGAGCAGTTCTTC,TRBV29-1,TRBD1,TRBJ2-1,.
CASSVSGGRGTGELFF,TGTGCCAGCAGCGTTAGCGGGGGGAGAGGGACCGGGGAGCTGTTTTTT,TRBV9,TRBD2,TRBJ2-2,.
CASSEGGFDYNSPLHF,TGTGCCAGCAGTGAGGGGGGTTTCGACTATAATTCACCCCTCCACTTT,TRBV25-1,.,TRBJ1-6,.